Listed below are T cell receptor beta chains from one sample, sequenced in a study of molecular identifiers for immune sequencing clone quantification. A single record per CDR3 protein comes from TCRdb applying MiXCR to the PCR reads. Of 490,000 or so distinct CDR3 sequences listed, 20% to 25% are singletons. Input material: naive CD8+ T cells from blood, with Jurkat cell RNA spiked in. The origin of the receptors is a human donor in good health. Some libraries in this study had Jurkat cell RNA spiked in. Each CDR3 is given with its conserved first and last residue. The order of the fields is D gene, V gene, clone size, J gene, CDR3 protein, CDR3 DNA. A D gene is named only where the DNA matches it firmly. Clone sizes are given selectively: once, few, many, or a class where the clone is expanded.

>NA|TRBV7-3|few|TRBJ2-1
CASSLTSLGYNEQFF
TGTGCCAGCAGCCTCACAAGTTTGGGGTACAATGAGCAGTTCTTC
>NA|TRBV19|NA|TRBJ2-5
CASSPGAGQYF
TGTGCCAGTAGCCCGGGGGCGGGGCAGTACTTC
>TRBD1|TRBV27|few|TRBJ1-6
CASSGQGVWSPLHF
TGTGCCAGCAGTGGACAGGGTGTCTGGTCACCCCTCCACTTT
>NA|TRBV10-3|many|TRBJ1-5
CAISEGDSNQPQHF
TGTGCCATCAGTGAGGGAGATAGCAATCAGCCCCAGCATTTT
>NA|TRBV7-2|many|TRBJ1-1
CASSLSLRTEAFF
TGTGCCAGCAGCTTATCGTTGCGGACTGAAGCTTTCTTT
>NA|TRBV19|many|TRBJ2-2
CASSGGAAGELFF
TGTGCCAGCTCCGGAGGGGCAGCCGGGGAGCTGTTTTTT
>TRBD1|TRBV14|many|TRBJ1-1
CASSQDPGTGSLNTEAFF
TGTGCCAGCAGCCAAGATCCTGGGACAGGGAGCCTGAACACTGAAGCTTTCTTT
>NA|TRBV20-1|NA|TRBJ1-4
CSAARPGVGGGGEKLFF
TGCAGTGCTGCTCGCCCCGGGGTTGGGGGAGGCGGTGAAAAACTGTTTTTT
>NA|TRBV20-1|NA|TRBJ1-6
CSARDSPLSRSPLHF
TGCAGTGCTAGAGATAGTCCCCTATCGCGGTCACCCCTCCACTTT
>TRBD2|TRBV2|NA|TRBJ2-5
CASREPAGRIQETQYF
TGTGCCAGCAGGGAGCCAGCGGGACGGATTCAAGAGACCCAGTACTTC
>NA|TRBV14|few|TRBJ2-7
CASSLRERRGEQYF
TGTGCCAGCAGCCTCAGAGAACGTCGTGGGGAGCAGTACTTC
>NA|TRBV29-1|NA|TRBJ1-2
CSAQRPNGYTF
TGCAGCGCTCAAAGACCCAACGGCTACACCTTC
>NA|TRBV9|NA|TRBJ2-7
CASSVVLGGEQYF
TGTGCCAGCAGCGTAGTTCTAGGGGGCGAGCAGTACTTC
>NA|TRBV5-1|few|TRBJ1-1
CASSLTKVRLTEAFF
TGCGCCAGCAGCTTGACTAAGGTTCGGTTGACTGAAGCTTTCTTT
>NA|TRBV2|many|TRBJ2-6
CASSEWAIDSGANVLTF
TGTGCCAGCAGTGAATGGGCCATCGACTCTGGGGCCAACGTCCTGACTTTC
>TRBD2|TRBV6-5|many|TRBJ2-5
CASSYRLAGVIGETQYF
TGTGCCAGCAGTTACCGTCTAGCGGGAGTCATAGGCGAGACCCAGTACTTC
>TRBD2|TRBV28|few|TRBJ2-5
CASSFTGLAGQETQYF
TGTGCCAGCAGTTTCACAGGACTAGCGGGGCAAGAGACCCAGTACTTC
>NA|TRBV4-3|NA|TRBJ1-4
CASSHPGRVAGANEKLFF
TGCGCCAGCAGCCACCCCGGGAGGGTGGCGGGGGCTAATGAAAAACTGTTTTTT
>TRBD2|TRBV27|few|TRBJ2-3
CASSQLRTSGGDTQYF
TGTGCCAGCAGTCAACTCCGGACTAGCGGGGGAGATACGCAGTATTTT
>NA|TRBV29-1|few|TRBJ1-2
CSVATWGLGYGYTF
TGCAGCGTTGCTACTTGGGGGCTGGGCTATGGCTACACCTTC
>NA|TRBV4-1|NA|TRBJ2-2
CASSQVQGSYTGELFF
TGCGCCAGCAGCCAAGTTCAGGGCTCATACACCGGGGAGCTGTTTTTT
>NA|TRBV27|NA|TRBJ2-3
CASSPKNRARGTDTQYF
TGTGCCAGCAGTCCAAAAAACAGGGCTCGTGGCACAGATACGCAGTATTTT
>NA|TRBV7-9|NA|TRBJ1-2
CASSPDRTATVLYGYTF
TGTGCCAGCAGCCCCGACCGGACGGCGACGGTACTCTATGGCTACACCTTC
>TRBD1|TRBV28|NA|TRBJ1-4
CASSSQGAVNEKLFF
TGTGCCAGCAGTTCCCAGGGGGCGGTTAATGAAAAACTGTTTTTT
>NA|TRBV14|many|TRBJ2-7
CASSPSAFYEQYF
TGTGCCAGCAGCCCGAGCGCGTTCTACGAGCAGTACTTC
>NA|TRBV27|NA|TRBJ1-1
CASSPGVLLGGAFF
TGTGCCAGCAGTCCCGGGGTTCTGCTTGGTGGGGCTTTCTTT
>TRBD2|TRBV5-4|NA|TRBJ2-5
CASSSGDGEAGGGKTQYF
TGTGCCAGCAGCTCAGGCGACGGGGAAGCGGGAGGCGGGAAGACCCAGTACTTC
>TRBD1|TRBV6-2/TRBV6-3|few|TRBJ2-7
CASSSTGGERYEQYF
TGTGCCAGCAGTTCAACAGGGGGAGAGCGCTACGAGCAGTACTTC
>NA|TRBV28|NA|TRBJ2-7
CASCPSSYEQYF
TGTGCCAGCTGCCCCTCCAGCTACGAGCAGTACTTC
>NA|TRBV6-6|many|TRBJ1-1
CASSSVEGAFF
TGTGCCAGCAGTTCGGTCGAGGGGGCTTTCTTT
>TRBD1|TRBV24-1|many|TRBJ1-5
CATSDSPGQRYSNQPQHF
TGTGCCACCAGTGATTCACCGGGACAGCGATATAGCAATCAGCCCCAGCATTTT
>NA|TRBV6-6|few|TRBJ2-1
CASSYSWASGSRFGDNEQFF
TGTGCCAGCAGTTACTCGTGGGCCTCCGGGTCAAGGTTCGGGGACAATGAGCAGTTCTTC
>TRBD1|TRBV2|many|TRBJ2-5
CASSGWTGQETQYF
TGTGCCAGCAGTGGATGGACAGGTCAAGAGACCCAGTACTTC
>NA|TRBV12-3/TRBV12-4|few|TRBJ2-5
CASSLFGSVETQYF
TGTGCCAGCAGCTTGTTTGGGAGTGTAGAGACCCAGTACTTC
>NA|TRBV12-3/TRBV12-4|many|TRBJ2-7
CASSFGAHEQYF
TGTGCCAGCAGTTTCGGGGCCCACGAGCAGTACTTC
>TRBD2|TRBV27|many|TRBJ2-1
CASKYSGRAFNEQFF
TGTGCCAGCAAATATAGCGGGAGGGCCTTCAATGAGCAGTTCTTC
>TRBD1|TRBV12-3/TRBV12-4|NA|TRBJ2-3
CASSPLPGDRGLFASTDTQYF
TGTGCCAGCAGTCCCCTTCCCGGGGACAGGGGCCTTTTTGCTAGCACAGATACGCAGTATTTT
>TRBD1|TRBV13|NA|TRBJ2-2
CASSSWTGASTGELFF
TGTGCCAGCAGCTCCTGGACAGGGGCGAGCACCGGGGAGCTGTTTTTT
>NA|TRBV12-3/TRBV12-4|NA|TRBJ2-2
CASSRDKNTGELFF
TGTGCCAGCAGCCGGGACAAGAACACCGGGGAGCTGTTTTTT
>TRBD1|TRBV7-6|many|TRBJ2-6
CASSFSPDRAGANVLTF
TGTGCCAGCAGCTTTAGCCCGGACAGGGCTGGGGCCAACGTCCTGACTTTC
>NA|TRBV20-1|many|TRBJ2-7
CSVEGQESYEQYF
TGCAGTGTAGAAGGTCAGGAGAGCTACGAGCAGTACTTC
>TRBD1|TRBV20-1|many|TRBJ2-7
CSVEPRGKGYEQYF
TGCAGCGTCGAGCCCAGGGGGAAGGGCTACGAGCAGTACTTC
>NA|TRBV7-9|few|TRBJ1-6
CASSLRDPNSPLHF
TGTGCCAGCAGCTTAAGGGACCCAAATTCACCCCTCCACTTT
>NA|TRBV6-5|many|TRBJ2-3
CASSYGRTSTDTQYF
TGTGCCAGCAGTTACGGGAGAACTAGCACAGATACGCAGTATTTT
>TRBD2|TRBV12-3/TRBV12-4|many|TRBJ2-3
CASSLWAGGPTTDTQYF
TGTGCCAGCAGTTTATGGGCGGGGGGTCCGACCACAGATACGCAGTATTTT
>NA|TRBV12-3/TRBV12-4|NA|TRBJ2-5
CASSSWQQETQYF
TGTGCCAGCAGTTCTTGGCAACAAGAGACCCAGTACTTC
>NA|TRBV19|NA|TRBJ2-6
CASLDYTGANVLTF
TGTGCCAGCCTCGACTATACTGGGGCCAACGTCCTGACTTTC
>TRBD1|TRBV20-1|many|TRBJ2-7
CSARDQGTGIEQYF
TGCAGTGCTAGGGACCAAGGGACAGGGATCGAGCAGTACTTC
>TRBD2|TRBV10-2|once|TRBJ2-3
CASSAPGLAATTDTQYF
TGCGCCAGCAGTGCTCCGGGACTAGCGGCCACCACAGATACGCAGTATTTT
>NA|TRBV11-2|NA|TRBJ1-1
CASSPLENTEAFF
TGTGCCAGCAGCCCGTTAGAAAACACTGAAGCTTTCTTT